This T cell receptor beta chain is drawn from a study of glioma-infiltrating T cells. The iRepertoire nested amplicon-rescue multiplex PCR amplified TCR alpha and beta CDR3s from RNA. Tissue mRNA or PBMC total RNA, roughly 100-400 ng, went into one-step reverse transcription and amplification. MiXCR, run by TCRdb on the multiplex PCR reads, gives a single entry per CDR3 protein. The sample shows around 140,000 distinct CDR3 sequences, 30% to 40% of them seen only once. Notes on the study in general: Very few CDR3 sequences were shared between tissue and blood. Above-expected tissue-blood divergence occurred in all gliomas, most in low-grade ones.

Ten or more counts support this clonotype. As yet, its antigen is unknown. This CDR3 spans 14 amino acids. The V gene's germline CDR1 is LNHNV and CDR2 YYDKDF (reference sequence). V shed 9 bases and J 7 bases; nucleotides not matched to a gene: 6. The rearrangement links TRBV15 to TRBJ2-1; 13 bases agree with TRBD2. The TCR sequence derives from a human donor with low-grade glioma or glioblastoma, undergoing nonglioma brain surgery, or in good health (not recorded which). The sequenced material came from glioma tissue, nonneoplastic brain tissue, or PBMCs (not recorded which). CDR3 region: CATNPGLAGNEQFF. The CDR3 DNA is TGTGCCACAAACCCGGGACTAGCGGGGAATGAGCAGTTCTTC.